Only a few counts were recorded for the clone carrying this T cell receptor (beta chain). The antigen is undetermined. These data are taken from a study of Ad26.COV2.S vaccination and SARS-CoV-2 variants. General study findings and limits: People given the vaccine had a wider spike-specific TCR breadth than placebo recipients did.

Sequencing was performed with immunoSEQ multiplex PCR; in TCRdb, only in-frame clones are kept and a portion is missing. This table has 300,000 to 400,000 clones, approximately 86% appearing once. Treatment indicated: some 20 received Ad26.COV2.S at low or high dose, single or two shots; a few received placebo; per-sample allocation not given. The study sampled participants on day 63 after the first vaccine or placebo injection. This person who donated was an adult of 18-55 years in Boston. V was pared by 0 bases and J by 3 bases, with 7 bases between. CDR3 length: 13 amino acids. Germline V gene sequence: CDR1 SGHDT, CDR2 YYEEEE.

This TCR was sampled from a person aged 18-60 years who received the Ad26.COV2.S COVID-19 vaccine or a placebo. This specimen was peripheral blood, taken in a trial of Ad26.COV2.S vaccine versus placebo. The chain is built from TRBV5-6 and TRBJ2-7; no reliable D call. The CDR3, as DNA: TGTGCCAGCAGCTTGGGACATTTCTACGAGCAGTACTTC. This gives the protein CASSLGHFYEQYF.